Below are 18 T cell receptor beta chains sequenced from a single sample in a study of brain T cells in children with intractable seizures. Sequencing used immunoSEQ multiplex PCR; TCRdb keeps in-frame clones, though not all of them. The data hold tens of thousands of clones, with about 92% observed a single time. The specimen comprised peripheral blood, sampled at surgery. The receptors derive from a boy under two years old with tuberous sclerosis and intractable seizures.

The CDR3 region is CASSMLGSIGTEAFF. CDR3 in DNA: TGTGCCAGTAGTATGTTAGGGAGTATCGGCACTGAAGCTTTCTTT. The gene calls are TRBV19 and TRBJ1-1; D not certain. Germline V gives CDR1 LNHDA, CDR2 SQIVND (reference sequence). The CDR3 length is 15 residues. V lost 3 bases and J lost 4, with 15 bases in between.

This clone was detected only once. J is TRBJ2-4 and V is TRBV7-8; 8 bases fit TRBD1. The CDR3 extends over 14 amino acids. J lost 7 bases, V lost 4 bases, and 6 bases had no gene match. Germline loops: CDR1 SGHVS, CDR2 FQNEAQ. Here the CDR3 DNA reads TGTGCCAGCAGCTCTGGACAGGGAGGTAACATTCAGTACTTC. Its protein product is CASSSGQGGNIQYF.

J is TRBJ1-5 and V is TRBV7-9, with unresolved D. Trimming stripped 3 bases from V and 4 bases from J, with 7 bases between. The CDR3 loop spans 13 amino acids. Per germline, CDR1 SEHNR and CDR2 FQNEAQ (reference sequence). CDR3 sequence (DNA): TGTGCCAGCAGCTTGGCCCTTAATCAGCCCCAGCATTTT. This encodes CASSLALNQPQHF.

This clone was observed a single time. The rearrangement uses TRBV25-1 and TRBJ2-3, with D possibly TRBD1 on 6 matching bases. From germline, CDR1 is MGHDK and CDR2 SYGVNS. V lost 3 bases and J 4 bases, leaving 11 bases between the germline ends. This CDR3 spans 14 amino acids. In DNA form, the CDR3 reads TGTGCCAGCAGTGAGAACTCAGGGGCAGATACGCAGTATTTT. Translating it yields CASSENSGADTQYF. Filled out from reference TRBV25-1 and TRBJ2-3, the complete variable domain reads EADIYQTPRYLVIGTGKKITLECSQTMGHDKMYWYQQDPGMELHLIHYSYGVNSTEKGDLSSESTVSRIRTEHFPLTLESARPSHTSQYLCASSENSGADTQYFGPGTRLTVL.

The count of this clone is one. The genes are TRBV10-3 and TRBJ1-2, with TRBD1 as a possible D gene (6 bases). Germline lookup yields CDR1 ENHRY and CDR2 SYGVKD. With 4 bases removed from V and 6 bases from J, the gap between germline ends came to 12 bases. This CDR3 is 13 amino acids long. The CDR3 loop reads CAISAAGVDGYTF. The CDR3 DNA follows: TGTGCCATCAGTGCGGCAGGGGTCGATGGCTACACCTTC.

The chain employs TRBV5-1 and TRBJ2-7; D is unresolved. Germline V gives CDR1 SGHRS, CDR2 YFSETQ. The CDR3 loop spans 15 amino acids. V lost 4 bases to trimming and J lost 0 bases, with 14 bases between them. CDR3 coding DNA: TGCGCCAGCAGCCAGAGCGCCATAAGCTCCTACGAGCAGTACTTC. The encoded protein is CASSQSAISSYEQYF.

CDR3 DNA sequence: TGCGCCAGCTCCCCTTTAGACAGGGCCTCTTATGGCTACACCTTC. Encoded protein: CASSPLDRASYGYTF. The chain is built from TRBV5-1 and TRBJ1-2; TRBD1 matches 7 bases. Germline loops: CDR1 SGHRS, CDR2 YFSETQ. V dropped 7 bases and J dropped 5; count of bases not matched to a gene: 14. The CDR3 has 15 amino acids. The variable domain in full, completed from reference TRBV5-1 and TRBJ1-2, reads KAGVTQTPRYLIKTRGQQVTLSCSPISGHRSVSWYQQTPGQGLQFLFEYFSETQRNKGNFPGRFSGRQFSNSRSEMNVSTLELGDSALYLCASSPLDRASYGYTFGSGTRLTVV.

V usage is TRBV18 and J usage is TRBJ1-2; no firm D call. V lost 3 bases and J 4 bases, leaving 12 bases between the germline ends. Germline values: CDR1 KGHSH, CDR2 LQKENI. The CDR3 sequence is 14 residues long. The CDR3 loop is CASSPRTDTYGYTF. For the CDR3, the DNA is TGTGCCAGCTCACCCCGGACGGATACCTATGGCTACACCTTC. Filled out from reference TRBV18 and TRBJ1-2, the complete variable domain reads NAGVMQNPRHLVRRRGQEARLRCSPMKGHSHVYWYRQLPEEGLKFMVYLQKENIIDESGMPKERFSAEFPKEGPSILRIQQVVRGDSAAYFCASSPRTDTYGYTFGSGTRLTVV.

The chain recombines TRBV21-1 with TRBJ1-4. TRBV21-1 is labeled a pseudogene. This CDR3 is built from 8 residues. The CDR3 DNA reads TGTGCCAGCAGCAAATTGTCTTTT. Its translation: CASSKLSF.

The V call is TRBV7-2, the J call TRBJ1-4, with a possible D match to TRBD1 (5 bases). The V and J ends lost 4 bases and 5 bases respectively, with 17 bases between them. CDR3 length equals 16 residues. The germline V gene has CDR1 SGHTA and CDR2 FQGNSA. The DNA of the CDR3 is TGTGCCAGCAGCTCTCAGGGTAGCGTCGCGAATGAAAAACTGTTTTTT. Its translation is CASSSQGSVANEKLFF.

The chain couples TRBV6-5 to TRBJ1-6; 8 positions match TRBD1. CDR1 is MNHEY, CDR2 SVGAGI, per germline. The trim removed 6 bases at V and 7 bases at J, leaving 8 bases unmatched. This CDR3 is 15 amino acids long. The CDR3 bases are TGTGCCAGCAGGGGATTCCGGGACAGGAATTCACCCCTCCACTTT. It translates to CASRGFRDRNSPLHF.

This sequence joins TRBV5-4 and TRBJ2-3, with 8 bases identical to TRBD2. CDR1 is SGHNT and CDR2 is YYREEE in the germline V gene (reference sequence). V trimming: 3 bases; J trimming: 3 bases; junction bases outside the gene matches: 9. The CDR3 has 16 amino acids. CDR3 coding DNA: TGTGCCAGCAGCTCCCTAGCGGGTCTAGGTACAGATACGCAGTATTTT. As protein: CASSSLAGLGTDTQYF.

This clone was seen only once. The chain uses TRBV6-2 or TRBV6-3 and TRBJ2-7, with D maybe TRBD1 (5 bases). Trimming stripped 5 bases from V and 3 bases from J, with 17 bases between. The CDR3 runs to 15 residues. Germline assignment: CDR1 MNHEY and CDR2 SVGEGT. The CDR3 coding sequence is TGTGCCAGCAGTAACCCCCAGGGATACCACTACGAGCAGTACTTC. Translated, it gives CASSNPQGYHYEQYF.

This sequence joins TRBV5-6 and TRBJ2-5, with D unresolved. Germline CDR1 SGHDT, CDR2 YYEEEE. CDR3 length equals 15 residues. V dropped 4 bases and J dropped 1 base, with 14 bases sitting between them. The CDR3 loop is CASSTLSGFQETQYF. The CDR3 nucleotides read TGTGCCAGCAGCACCCTTTCAGGCTTCCAAGAGACCCAGTACTTC.

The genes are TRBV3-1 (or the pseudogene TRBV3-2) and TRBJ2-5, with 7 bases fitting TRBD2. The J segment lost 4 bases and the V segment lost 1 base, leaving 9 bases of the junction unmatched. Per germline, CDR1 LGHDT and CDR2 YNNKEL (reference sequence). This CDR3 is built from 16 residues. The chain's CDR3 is CASSQVAGLSRETQYF. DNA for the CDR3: TGTGCCAGCAGCCAAGTAGCGGGTCTTTCCCGAGAGACCCAGTACTTC.

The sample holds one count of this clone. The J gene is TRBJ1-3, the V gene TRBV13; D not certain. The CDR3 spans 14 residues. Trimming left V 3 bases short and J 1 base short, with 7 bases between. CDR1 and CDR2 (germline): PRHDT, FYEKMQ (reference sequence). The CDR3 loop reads CASSFWESGNTIYF. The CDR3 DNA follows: TGTGCCAGCAGCTTTTGGGAATCTGGAAACACCATATATTTT.

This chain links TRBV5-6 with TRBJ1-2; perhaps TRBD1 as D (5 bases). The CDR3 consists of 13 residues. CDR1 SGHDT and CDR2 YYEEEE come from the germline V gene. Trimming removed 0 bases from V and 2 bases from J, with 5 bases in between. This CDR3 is CASSLGTNYGYTF. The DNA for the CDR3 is TGTGCCAGCAGCTTGGGGACAAACTATGGCTACACCTTC.

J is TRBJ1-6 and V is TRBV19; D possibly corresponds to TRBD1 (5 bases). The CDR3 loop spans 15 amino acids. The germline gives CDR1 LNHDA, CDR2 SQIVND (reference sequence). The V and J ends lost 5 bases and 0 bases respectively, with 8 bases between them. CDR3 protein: CASSYRSSYNSPLHF. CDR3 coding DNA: TGTGCCAGTAGTTACAGGAGCTCCTATAATTCACCCCTCCACTTT. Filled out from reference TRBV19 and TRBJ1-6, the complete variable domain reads DGGITQSPKYLFRKEGQNVTLSCEQNLNHDAMYWYRQDPGQGLRLIYYSQIVNDFQKGDIAEGYSVSREKKESFPLTVTSAQKNPTAFYLCASSYRSSYNSPLHFGNGTRLTVT.